This T cell receptor (beta chain) is drawn from a study of blood T cells in healthy people across ages (dated by TCRdb to the mid-2010s). Notes on the research overall: In model experiments, template switching captured roughly one uniquely barcoded TCR beta cDNA molecule for every two T cells. Two additional independent replicas of 1 million unique cDNA reads from the same blood draw were analyzed for two donors (one aged 18 to 30 and one aged 80 or older). To avoid experimental bias, donors of different ages were randomly spread across the sequencing lanes. Age-related changes in TCR beta repertoire diversity were measured in the study by deep sequencing normalized with unique cDNA molecular identifiers. The donors were divided into four age groups: young (average about 15 years), middle-aged (about 40), aged (around 59) and long-lived (nearly 85).

Systemically healthy Caucasian individuals from Russia, about 38 in total and aged roughly 6 to 100 years, were included as donors. About 10 milliliters of peripheral blood were drawn from each donor into EDTA-treated Vacutainer tubes. Ficoll-Paque density-gradient centrifugation was used to isolate PBMCs, with at least 6 million obtained per sample. Total RNA, at least 5 micrograms per sample, was extracted from PBMCs with Trizol reagent. For every donor, flow cytometry on a PBMC aliquot measured the percentage of naive CD45RAhigh/CD27high T cells. This clonotype was seen more than once but under ten times. Its antigen remains undetermined. No base quality values were provided; no much bigger clone lies one nucleotide off. Taken from the germline V gene (reference sequence), the CDR1 and CDR2 loops are SSHAT and FNYEAQ. V loses 5 bases, J loses 5 bases, and the germline ends lie 12 bases apart. The cysteine opens and the phenylalanine closes a CDR3 of 13 amino acids. Only CDR3 DNA is held: 39 bases, read in frame from base 1.

Overall study results and their limits: Observed TCR beta diversity correlated strongly with the percentage of naive T cells measured by flow cytometry. Estimates of total diversity based on one million sequenced T cells were regarded as lower bounds and as underestimates. Bulk unsorted PBMC profiling prevented conclusive comparison of naive and antigen-experienced compartments. Compared with the aged group, the long-lived group had more naive CD4+ T cells, fewer expanded clones and increased TCR diversity, suggesting age selection. Donor CMV infection status was unknown, potentially confounding age-related changes in expanded clonotypes. Observed TCR beta diversity per million T cells fell roughly linearly with age, and a significant reduction was already apparent by age around 40.

The library was obtained by 5' RACE. A second about 6 to 11 cycle PCR used a sample-barcoded 5' primer and a J-beta primer mix. A unique molecular identifier was introduced onto each TCR beta cDNA molecule by a template-switch 5' adaptor carrying 12 random nucleotides. Each sample yielded at least 2.5 million CDR3-containing paired-end reads. First-strand cDNA was synthesized from all RNA with the Mint cDNA synthesis kit, primed by a TRBC-specific oligonucleotide. Following uracil-DNA glycosylase treatment, all cDNA underwent a first 18-cycle PCR with the universal primers M1SS and BC2_uni_R. The authors processed their data as follows. For normalization, 1 million high-quality reads, each with a distinct molecular identifier, were randomly selected from each sample. Reads with shared molecular identifiers were discarded instead of being binned into consensus sequences. CDR3 identification, clonotype clustering and error correction used MiTCR with a Q25 quality threshold and the strictest error-elimination algorithm. Lower-bound total TCR beta diversity was estimated with a nonparametric unseen species model using Euler transformation. Using fastp trimming at Q25 and MiXCR clonotype assembly, TCRdb reanalyzed the public sequencing data and kept in-frame beta chains. Rows with a matching CDR3 protein are joined into one entry that keeps the most common DNA and genes. TCRdb, rather than the study authors, made the V and J calls. Here the sample has around 1,800,000 distinct CDR3 sequences; about two fifths occur a single time. Around 23% of the sample comes from the top ten.

The sample comprised blood. The clonotype was recovered from a human donor in good health. The chain links TRBV7-7 with TRBJ2-5, with the D gene not clear enough to name. The base sequence is TGTGCCAGCAGCCACGGCCGACGGGAGACCCAGTACTTC. The resulting protein is CASSHGRRETQYF.